Each of the 13 T cell receptor beta chains below was sequenced from the same sample in a study of T cell changes during pregnancy in multiple sclerosis. Data came from immunoSEQ multiplex PCR; TCRdb stores just in-frame clones and leaves some out. This sample has 100,000 to 150,000 clones; roughly 92% occur once, and the top ten carry approximately 6.2%. This sample comprised peripheral blood, obtained before pregnancy. The receptors shown here come from a female donor with multiple sclerosis, enrolled in a pregnancy study.

This chain uses TRBV27 with TRBJ1-2; 10 nucleotides line up with TRBD1. Germline trimming cut 6 bases from V and 5 bases from J; bases unmatched to any gene: 12. This CDR3 has 16 amino acids. The germline gives CDR1 MNHEY, CDR2 SMNVEV (reference sequence). As DNA, the CDR3 is TGTGCCAGCAGATCAAACCCCGGGACAGGGGATTATGGCTACACCTTC. Amino acids: CASRSNPGTGDYGYTF.

The chain employs TRBV27 and TRBJ2-2, with unresolved D. The CDR3 covers 15 residues. V shed 2 bases and J shed 6 bases, with 13 bases lying between them. CDR1 is MNHEY, CDR2 SMNVEV, per germline (reference sequence). The CDR3 sequence is CASSLNQKLSGELFF. The CDR3 DNA reads as TGTGCCAGCAGTTTAAATCAGAAATTGTCCGGGGAGCTGTTTTTT.

This chain uses TRBV28 with TRBJ2-3, with a tentative D call TRBD1 (6 bases). Deletions cut 2 bases from V and 7 bases from J, with 16 bases between. This CDR3 comprises 15 residues. Germline assignment: CDR1 MDHEN and CDR2 SYDVKM. CDR3 DNA: TGTGCCAGCAGTTTAGCAGGGGTAGTTAGGAATACGCAGTATTTT. Translated, it gives CASSLAGVVRNTQYF.

The V and J genes are TRBV9 and TRBJ2-1; 7 bases map to TRBD1. Germline CDR1 reads SGDLS; CDR2 reads YYNGEE. V lost 0 bases to trimming and J lost 3 bases; unmatched junction nucleotides: 3. The CDR3 is 15 residues long. The CDR3 spells CASSVATGIYNEQFF. In DNA form, the CDR3 reads TGTGCCAGCAGCGTAGCGACAGGGATCTACAATGAGCAGTTCTTC. Full variable domain (remainder filled in from reference TRBV9 and TRBJ2-1): DSGVTQTPKHLITATGQRVTLRCSPRSGDLSVYWYQQSLDQGLQFLIQYYNGEERAKGNILERFSAQQFPDLHSELNLSSLELGDSALYFCASSVATGIYNEQFFGPGTRLTVL.

The chain has TRBV6-5 and TRBJ1-1; TRBD1 matches 10 bases. Unmatched junction bases numbered 6, after V lost 5 bases and J lost 3 bases. CDR1 and CDR2 (germline): MNHEY, SVGAGI. This CDR3 is 15 amino acids long. The CDR3 region has the DNA TGTGCCAGCAGTAGAGTTGGGACAGGGGACACTGAAGCTTTCTTT. Amino acid sequence: CASSRVGTGDTEAFF.

The V gene is TRBV5-1, the J gene TRBJ2-3, with 10 bases identical to TRBD2. Germline V gene lookup returns CDR1 SGHRS and CDR2 YFSETQ. This CDR3 spans 15 amino acids. Germline trimming cut 4 bases from V and 1 base from J; bases unmatched to any gene: 3. The CDR3 DNA is TGCGCCAGCAGCGCCGGGACTAGCGGCACAGATACGCAGTATTTT. Residues: CASSAGTSGTDTQYF.

The rearrangement uses TRBV6-1 and TRBJ1-3, with D possibly TRBD1 on 6 matching bases. V lost 4 bases and J lost 3, with 19 bases in between. The CDR3 contains 17 residues. From germline, CDR1 is MNHNS and CDR2 SASEGT. The CDR3 loop reads CASSVLIWAGDGNTIYF. For the CDR3, the DNA is TGTGCCAGCAGTGTCTTAATCTGGGCAGGGGATGGAAACACCATATATTTT.

The genes are TRBV5-1 and TRBJ2-1, with TRBD1 as a possible D gene (5 bases). Germline lookup yields CDR1 SGHRS and CDR2 YFSETQ. The ends were cut back, 0 bases at V and 1 base at J, with 17 bases in the middle. The length of the CDR3 is 18 residues. The CDR3 loop is CASSLESRQTFSYNEQFF. The CDR3 DNA follows: TGCGCCAGCAGCTTGGAATCGAGACAGACCTTTTCCTACAATGAGCAGTTCTTC.

J is TRBJ2-3 and V is TRBV29-1, with TRBD2 matching 7 bases. CDR1 and CDR2 from the germline V gene are SQVTM and ANQGSEA. V shed 7 bases, J shed 8 bases, and the junction held 15 bases outside the gene matches. The CDR3 contains 14 residues. The CDR3: CSAPLLAREGTQYF. The CDR3 region has the DNA TGCAGCGCCCCGCTACTAGCGCGAGAAGGTACGCAGTATTTT.

V gene TRBV14 combines with J gene TRBJ1-2; a weak D match, TRBD1 (5 bases). V lost 4 bases and J lost 1, with 13 bases in between. CDR1 and CDR2 (germline): SGHDN, FVKESK. CDR3 length: 15 amino acids. The CDR3 DNA reads as TGTGCCAGCAGCCTCCCGGGGGGACTTAACTATGGCTACACCTTC. Encoded protein: CASSLPGGLNYGYTF.

The CDR3 spells CASSPRTGGKDEAFF. CDR3 bases: TGTGCCAGCTCACCGCGGACAGGGGGCAAAGATGAAGCTTTCTTT. V is TRBV18 and J is TRBJ1-1; 11 bases align to TRBD1. V was pared by 3 bases and J by 7 bases, with 7 bases of the junction left unmatched. Germline V gene lookup returns CDR1 KGHSH and CDR2 LQKENI. The CDR3 length is 15 residues.

The CDR3 here is CASSFPGTGGEQYF. Written as DNA, the CDR3 is TGCGCCAGCAGTTTTCCCGGGACAGGGGGGGAGCAGTACTTC. The chain employs TRBV5-1 and TRBJ2-7; 11 bases agree with TRBD1. V gave up 5 bases and J gave up 7 bases; unmatched junction bases: 8. The CDR3 spans 14 residues. CDR1 is SGHRS, CDR2 YFSETQ, per germline.

CDR3 sequence (DNA): TGTGCCACCAGCAGAGACAGGTCGGATTTCACAGATACGCAGTATTTT. Its translation is CATSRDRSDFTDTQYF. This rearrangement joins TRBV15 to TRBJ2-3; no clear D. Germline V gene data show CDR1 as LNHNV and CDR2 as YYDKDF (reference sequence). V was shortened by 0 bases and J by 2 bases, with 12 bases between the two germline ends. This CDR3 has 16 residues.